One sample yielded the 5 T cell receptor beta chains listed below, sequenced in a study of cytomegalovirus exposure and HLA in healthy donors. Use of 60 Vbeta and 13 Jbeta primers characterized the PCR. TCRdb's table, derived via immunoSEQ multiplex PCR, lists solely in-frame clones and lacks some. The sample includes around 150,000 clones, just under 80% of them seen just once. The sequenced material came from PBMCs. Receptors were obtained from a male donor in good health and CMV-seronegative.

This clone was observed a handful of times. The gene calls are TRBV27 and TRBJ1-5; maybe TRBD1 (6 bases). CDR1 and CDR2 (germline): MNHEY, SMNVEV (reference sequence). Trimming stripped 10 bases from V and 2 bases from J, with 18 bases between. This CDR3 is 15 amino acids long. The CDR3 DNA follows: TGTGCCACCCCGGGACAAAGTTCGGGCAATCAGCCCCAGCATTTT. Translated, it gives CATPGQSSGNQPQHF.

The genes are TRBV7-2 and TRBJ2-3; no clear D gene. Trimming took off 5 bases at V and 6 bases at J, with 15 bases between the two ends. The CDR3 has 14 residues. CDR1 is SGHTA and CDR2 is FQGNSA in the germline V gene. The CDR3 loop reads CASSLRRQADTQYF. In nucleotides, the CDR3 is TGTGCCAGCAGCCTCCGCCGGCAGGCGGATACGCAGTATTTT.

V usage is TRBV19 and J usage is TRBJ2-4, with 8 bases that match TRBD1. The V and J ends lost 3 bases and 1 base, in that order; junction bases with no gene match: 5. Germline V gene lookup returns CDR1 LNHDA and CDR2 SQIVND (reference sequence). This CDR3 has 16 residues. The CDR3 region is CASSIPRQGAKNIQYF. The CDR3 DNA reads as TGTGCCAGTAGTATTCCCCGACAGGGGGCCAAAAACATTCAGTACTTC.

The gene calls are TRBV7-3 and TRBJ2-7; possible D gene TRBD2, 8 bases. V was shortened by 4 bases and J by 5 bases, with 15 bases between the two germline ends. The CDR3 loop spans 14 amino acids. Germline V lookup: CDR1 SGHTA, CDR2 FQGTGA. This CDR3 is CASSSPGGGDEQYF. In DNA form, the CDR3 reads TGTGCCAGCAGCTCCCCGGGAGGGGGCGACGAGCAGTACTTC.

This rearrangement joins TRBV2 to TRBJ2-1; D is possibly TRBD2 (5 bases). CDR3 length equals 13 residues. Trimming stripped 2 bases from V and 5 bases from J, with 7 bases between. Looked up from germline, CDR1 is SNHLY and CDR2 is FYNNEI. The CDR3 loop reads CASSEQRHNEQFF. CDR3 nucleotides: TGTGCCAGCAGTGAACAGCGGCACAATGAGCAGTTCTTC.